This T cell receptor beta chain is drawn from a study of blood T cell repertoires in COVID-19. Only a few counts were recorded for this clone. Each participant's cohort was designated according to participant-reported clinical history. Clones were sequenced by immunoSEQ multiplex PCR, and TCRdb holds only the in-frame ones, with some missing. Of a few hundred thousand clones listed, more than 75% are singletons. Looked up from germline, CDR1 is LGHDT and CDR2 is YNNKEL (reference sequence). V dropped 1 base and J dropped 0 bases, with 20 bases sitting between them. The CDR3 is made up of 19 amino acids.

The TCR originated in a woman aged 25-40 years who had recovered from COVID-19. This rearrangement joins TRBV3-1 (or the pseudogene TRBV3-2) to TRBJ2-3, with D perhaps TRBD2 (6 bases). Sequencing input: PBMCs or T cells enriched from blood (not recorded which). For the CDR3, the DNA is TGTGCCAGCAGCCAAGTCCCGCTATCCGGAGGGGCTAGCACAGATACGCAGTATTTT. Its protein product is CASSQVPLSGGASTDTQYF.